This T cell receptor beta chain was recorded in a study of radiotherapy plus CTLA-4 blockade in lung cancer. Study details: Across the patients, objective responses occurred in approximately 17%, and disease control in 30% to 40%.

Clones were read by immunoSEQ multiplex PCR, and TCRdb kept only the in-frame ones, dropping some. The sample holds about 32,000 clones, about 85% seen once. Ipilimumab-mediated CTLA-4 blockade plus focal radiation was given to patients having chemo-refractory metastatic non-small-cell lung cancer. As to this clone: The antigen is unknown.

J gave up 1 base and V 7 bases, and 17 bases lay outside the gene matches. This CDR3 contains 18 residues. CDR1 is SGDLS and CDR2 is YYNGEE in the germline V gene. Broader study findings: Blood-borne expansion of tumor-derived TCR clones followed radiotherapy plus ipilimumab.

The clonotype comes from a human donor with non-small cell lung cancer who had stable disease on radiotherapy plus ipilimumab. The chain recombines TRBV9 with TRBJ2-5; 9 bases are shared with TRBD2. This specimen was peripheral blood, taken from a patient treated with radiotherapy plus ipilimumab. CDR3 sequence: CASRGWVAGAISQETQYF. DNA of the CDR3: TGTGCCAGCCGGGGGTGGGTAGCGGGAGCGATCTCCCAAGAGACCCAGTACTTC.